The 31 T cell receptor beta chains listed next were all sequenced from one sample in a study of T cells after yellow fever vaccination. TCRdb reanalysed the 5' RACE reads using MiXCR and keeps one entry per CDR3 protein. The sample lists 450,000 to 550,000 distinct CDR3 sequences, just over 20% seen once, with about a sixth in the top ten. This specimen was PBMCs, taken around 3 weeks after the first yellow fever vaccination. These receptors all come from a man aged 18 to 30 who received the YFV17D yellow fever vaccine.

This chain uses TRBV6-2 or TRBV6-3 with TRBJ2-7; TRBD2 might be the D (6 bases). Trimming took off 5 bases at V and 2 bases at J, with 19 bases between the two ends. Per germline, CDR1 MNHEY and CDR2 SVGEGT. The length of the CDR3 is 16 residues. The CDR3 reads CASSPHRDFTPYEQYV. In DNA, the CDR3 is TGTGCCAGCAGTCCTCACCGGGACTTTACCCCCTACGAGCAGTACGTC.

In this sample, this clonotype turned up many times. This chain links TRBV12-3 or TRBV12-4 with TRBJ1-2; D is unresolved. CDR3 size: 14 residues. V lost 3 bases and J 7 bases, leaving 15 bases between the germline ends. Written as DNA, the CDR3 is TGTGCCAGCAGTTTCGGCGCCTCATGGAGTGGCTACACCTTC. Protein sequence: CASSFGASWSGYTF.

To note about this clonotype: One junction end does not reproduce the germline sequence, and a read error may be involved. This sequence joins TRBV2 and TRBJ2-6; D perhaps matches TRBD1 (6 bases). CDR1 is SNHLY, CDR2 FYNNEI, per germline. The CDR3 is 18 amino acids. CDR3 region: CACRPLVEGVTGANVLTF. CDR3 DNA sequence: TGTGCCTGCAGACCCTTAGTAGAGGGGGTAACAGGGGCCAACGTCCTGACTTTC.

The chain recombines TRBV12-3 or TRBV12-4 with TRBJ2-1, with 8 positions matching TRBD1. V lost 7 bases to trimming and J lost 6 bases; unmatched junction nucleotides: 11. The CDR3 runs to 15 residues. The DNA for the CDR3 is TGTGCCAGCACCACGGACAGGGCCTTGCCCAATGAGCAGTTCTTC. This encodes CASTTDRALPNEQFF.

This clonotype was seen many times. This sequence joins TRBV7-2 and TRBJ2-7, with D possibly matching TRBD2 (5 bases). The CDR3 spans 14 residues. Deletions cut 4 bases from V and 4 bases from J, with 14 bases between. The germline V gene has CDR1 SGHTA and CDR2 FQGNSA. The CDR3 protein is CASSYRPRGYEQYF. The CDR3 nucleotides are TGTGCCAGCAGCTATAGGCCCCGGGGTTACGAGCAGTACTTC. The full variable domain, its missing parts supplied by reference TRBV7-2 and TRBJ2-7, is GAGVSQSPSNKVTEKGKDVELRCDPISGHTALYWYRQSLGQGLEFLIYFQGNSAPDKSGLPSDRFSAERTGGSVSTLTIQRTQQEDSAVYLCASSYRPRGYEQYFGPGTRLTVT.

This chain connects TRBV7-2 to TRBJ1-2; D might be TRBD1 (6 bases). Trimming took off 1 base at V and 2 bases at J, with 8 bases between the two ends. The CDR3 spans 14 residues. Germline values: CDR1 SGHTA, CDR2 FQGNSA. CDR3 amino acids: CASSLDQGNYGYTF. In nucleotides, the CDR3 is TGTGCCAGCAGCTTAGACCAGGGGAACTATGGCTACACCTTC.

V is TRBV6-4 and J is TRBJ2-3; D uncertain. The V end lost 2 bases, the J end lost 3 bases, and 6 bases lay between the germline ends. Germline V lookup: CDR1 MRHNA, CDR2 SNTAGT. The CDR3 is 13 amino acids. CDR3 DNA sequence: TGTGCCAGCAGTGACACAGAAACAGATACGCAGTATTTT. The encoded protein is CASSDTETDTQYF.

The chain carries TRBV28 and TRBJ1-2; a possible D gene is TRBD1 (5 bases). Germline V lookup: CDR1 MDHEN, CDR2 SYDVKM. Trimming stripped 2 bases from V and 7 bases from J, with 11 bases between. The CDR3 spans 13 residues. The CDR3 spells CASSLGGSGGYTF. Written as DNA, the CDR3 is TGTGCCAGCAGTTTAGGGGGATCTGGTGGCTACACCTTC.

V is TRBV7-9 and J is TRBJ2-7; perhaps TRBD2 as D (7 bases). CDR1 and CDR2 (germline): SEHNR, FQNEAQ (reference sequence). This CDR3 region has 17 residues. V lost 5 bases and J 4 bases, leaving 24 bases between the germline ends. The CDR3: CASSPTTLPGGRYEQYF. The CDR3 nucleotides are TGTGCCAGCAGCCCCACGACACTCCCGGGGGGCCGGTACGAGCAGTACTTC.

The V gene is TRBV5-4, the J gene TRBJ2-2; TRBD1 is a possible D gene (6 bases). Trimming took off 4 bases at V and 4 bases at J, with 11 bases between the two ends. CDR1 is SGHNT, CDR2 YYREEE, per germline (reference sequence). The CDR3 loop spans 14 amino acids. CDR3 protein: CASSPMDSTGELFF. CDR3 sequence (DNA): TGTGCCAGCAGCCCGATGGACAGCACCGGGGAGCTGTTTTTT.

The gene calls are TRBV7-9 and TRBJ1-2, with D perhaps matching TRBD1 (5 bases). The CDR3 has 12 residues. CDR1 SEHNR and CDR2 FQNEAQ come from the germline V gene (reference sequence). V was clipped by 10 bases and J by 7 bases, with 16 bases between them. The CDR3: CATQSRVGGYTF. The CDR3 nucleotides are TGTGCCACCCAGTCCAGGGTGGGTGGCTACACCTTC.

In this sample, this clonotype turned up a few times. The chain employs TRBV7-2 and TRBJ2-2; 12 bases match TRBD2. The ends lost 4 bases at V and 4 bases at J; junction bases unmatched: 1. CDR1 and CDR2 (germline): SGHTA, FQGNSA. The CDR3 has 15 amino acids. The CDR3 protein is CASSWGLAGTGELFF. The CDR3 DNA follows: TGTGCCAGCAGCTGGGGACTAGCGGGCACCGGGGAGCTGTTTTTT.

The chain has TRBV20-1 and TRBJ2-1; 7 bases match TRBD2. Germline values: CDR1 DFQATT, CDR2 SNEGSKA (reference sequence). CDR3 length: 14 amino acids. The J segment lost 6 bases and the V segment lost 3 bases, leaving 8 bases of the junction unmatched. CDR3 sequence: CSASMRGSLNEQFF. Written as DNA, the CDR3 is TGCAGTGCTAGTATGCGGGGGAGCCTCAATGAGCAGTTCTTC.

The chain recombines TRBV20-1 with TRBJ1-4; 7 bases are a match to TRBD1. After removal of 0 bases from V and 7 bases from J, the junction contained 8 bases not matched to a gene. The CDR3 has 15 residues. The germline CDR1 and CDR2 sequences are DFQATT and SNEGSKA (reference sequence). The CDR3 bases are TGCAGTGCTAGAGATCGACACAGGGGTGGTGAAAAACTGTTTTTT. Its protein product is CSARDRHRGGEKLFF.

A remark on this clonotype: One junction end does not reproduce the germline sequence, and a read error may be involved. This chain joins TRBV7-2 and TRBJ2-5; D unresolved. This CDR3 comprises 13 residues. The germline gives CDR1 SGHTA, CDR2 FQGNSA. The CDR3 DNA is TGTGCCAGCAGCTTCAACGGAGAAGAGACCCCGTACTTC. Its translation is CASSFNGEETPYF.

This clonotype was recorded at least ten times. The chain employs TRBV10-3 and TRBJ2-1, with 9 bases aligning to TRBD1. The CDR3 totals 14 residues. Germline V gives CDR1 ENHRY, CDR2 SYGVKD. V was pared by 6 bases and J by 7 bases, with 7 bases of the junction left unmatched. This CDR3 reads CAIRIGQGRNEQFF. The CDR3 region has the DNA TGTGCCATCAGGATAGGACAGGGGAGGAATGAGCAGTTCTTC.

The table lists this clonotype with a few counts. V is TRBV5-1 and J is TRBJ2-1; TRBD2 matches at 7 bases. Germline V gene sequence: CDR1 SGHRS, CDR2 YFSETQ. The CDR3 runs to 14 residues. V was clipped by 4 bases and J by 5 bases; unmatched bases: 6. CDR3 region: CASSGRSGHNEQFF. CDR3 in DNA: TGCGCCAGCAGCGGACGTAGCGGGCACAATGAGCAGTTCTTC. Full variable domain (missing parts from reference TRBV5-1 and TRBJ2-1): KAGVTQTPRYLIKTRGQQVTLSCSPISGHRSVSWYQQTPGQGLQFLFEYFSETQRNKGNFPGRFSGRQFSNSRSEMNVSTLELGDSALYLCASSGRSGHNEQFFGPGTRLTVL.

This clonotype was detected only once. The DNA for the CDR3 is TGTGCCAGCAGCCCCATCATTGATCAGCCCCAGCATTTT. Its protein product is CASSPIIDQPQHF. V gene TRBV6-1 combines with J gene TRBJ1-5; D is uncertain. CDR1 and CDR2 from the germline V gene are MNHNS and SASEGT. The CDR3 totals 13 residues. V dropped 6 bases and J dropped 5 bases, with 11 bases sitting between them.

This clonotype was found a few times. This chain links TRBV7-2 with TRBJ2-3, with TRBD2 as a possible D gene (7 bases). The CDR3 covers 15 residues. V shed 2 bases and J shed 3 bases, with 12 bases lying between them. The germline gives CDR1 SGHTA, CDR2 FQGNSA. The CDR3 here is CASSLLGGATDTQYF. The CDR3 DNA follows: TGTGCCAGCAGCTTACTGGGGGGGGCAACAGATACGCAGTATTTT.

This clonotype was found many times. The rearrangement uses TRBV5-1 and TRBJ2-3, with a weak D call TRBD2 (6 bases). The CDR3 totals 14 residues. From germline, CDR1 is SGHRS and CDR2 YFSETQ. The V end lost 4 bases, the J end lost 6 bases, and 15 bases lay between the germline ends. For the CDR3, the DNA is TGCGCCAGCAGCCCATCGCCTAGCGAGGATACGCAGTATTTT. Amino acids: CASSPSPSEDTQYF.

This clonotype was seen at least ten times. The chain is built from TRBV7-9 and TRBJ2-3, with 9 bases that match TRBD2. The CDR3 covers 15 residues. From germline, CDR1 is SEHNR and CDR2 FQNEAQ (reference sequence). Trimming at V came to 8 bases and at J to 1 base, leaving 7 bases not matched to a gene. In nucleotides, the CDR3 is TGTGCCAGCTCGGGCGAGCGGGGGGGCACAGATACGCAGTATTTT. Its protein product is CASSGERGGTDTQYF.

This sequence joins TRBV4-3 and TRBJ1-5; no definite D call. The germline V and J ends were trimmed by 0 bases and 1 base, with 7 bases remaining between them. CDR1 LGHNA and CDR2 YSLEER come from the germline V gene. The CDR3 length is 15 residues. The CDR3 region has the DNA TGCGCCAGCAGCCAAGAGTTGGGAAGCAATCAGCCCCAGCATTTT. Its translation is CASSQELGSNQPQHF.

This sequence joins TRBV5-1 and TRBJ2-3, with TRBD2 matching over 7 bases. This CDR3 spans 14 amino acids. Germline V lookup: CDR1 SGHRS, CDR2 YFSETQ. The V segment lost 5 bases and the J segment 4 bases; nucleotides outside the gene matches: 7. Written as DNA, the CDR3 is TGCGCCAGCAGTTCCCAGACTAGCCCAGATACGCAGTATTTT. Translating it yields CASSSQTSPDTQYF. The complete variable domain, with remaining parts taken from reference TRBV5-1 and TRBJ2-3, reads KAGVTQTPRYLIKTRGQQVTLSCSPISGHRSVSWYQQTPGQGLQFLFEYFSETQRNKGNFPGRFSGRQFSNSRSEMNVSTLELGDSALYLCASSSQTSPDTQYFGPGTRLTVL.

V and J are TRBV6-1 and TRBJ2-3; 11 positions match TRBD2. CDR1 is MNHNS and CDR2 is SASEGT in the germline V gene. The V segment lost 5 bases and the J segment 9 bases; nucleotides outside the gene matches: 13. CDR3 size: 16 residues. DNA for the CDR3: TGTGCCAGCAGTCGCCGGACTAGCGGGCGGCTCGGGACGCAGTATTTT. It yields the protein CASSRRTSGRLGTQYF.

The V and J genes are TRBV11-2 and TRBJ2-7; D not resolved. Germline assignment: CDR1 SGHAT and CDR2 FQNNGV. The V and J ends lost 0 bases and 6 bases respectively, with 9 bases between them. This CDR3 spans 13 amino acids. The CDR3 spells CASSLDSFGEQYF. The CDR3 nucleotides are TGTGCCAGCAGCTTAGATTCCTTTGGCGAGCAGTACTTC.

The sample holds a few counts of this clonotype. This chain connects TRBV3-1 to TRBJ1-2; D ambiguous. The CDR3 is made up of 11 amino acids. Germline CDR1 and CDR2: LGHDT and YNNKEL (reference sequence). Trimming shortened V by 1 base and J by 8 bases, and 5 bases separated the two germline ends. Here the CDR3 DNA reads TGTGCCAGCAGCCAAGGATGGGGCTACACCTTC. Its translation is CASSQGWGYTF.

This clonotype has more than one count but fewer than ten. The V call is TRBV7-9, the J call TRBJ1-6; D is undetermined. The V end lost 5 bases, the J end lost 7 bases, and 21 bases lay between the germline ends. Germline CDR1 and CDR2: SEHNR and FQNEAQ (reference sequence). The CDR3 totals 17 residues. CDR3 coding DNA: TGTGCCAGCAGCAAAGAGGATCTCATGCACCCAAATTCACCCCTCCACTTT. Translation: CASSKEDLMHPNSPLHF. Using reference TRBV7-9 and TRBJ1-6 for the parts outside the CDR3, the full variable domain is DTGVSQNPRHKITKRGQNVTFRCDPISEHNRLYWYRQTLGQGPEFLTYFQNEAQLEKSRLLSDRFSAERPKGSFSTLEIQRTEQGDSAMYLCASSKEDLMHPNSPLHFGNGTRLTVT.

This clonotype was detected only a few times. This rearrangement joins TRBV10-3 to TRBJ2-5; D is undetermined. CDR1 and CDR2 (germline): ENHRY, SYGVKD. This CDR3 contains 15 residues. Deletions cut 3 bases from V and 5 bases from J, with 16 bases between. CDR3 in DNA: TGTGCCATCAGTGATTACCAGGTGGCCCACGAGACCCAGTACTTC. Its protein product is CAISDYQVAHETQYF.

This sequence joins TRBV7-2 and TRBJ2-5; D not certain. V lost 5 bases and J lost 5, with 18 bases in between. CDR3 length equals 15 residues. Germline CDR1 and CDR2: SGHTA and FQGNSA. The CDR3 coding sequence is TGTGCCAGCAGCCTGTATTGGTCTCTCGGGGAGACCCAGTACTTC. Its translation is CASSLYWSLGETQYF. Looking up the rest from reference TRBV7-2 and TRBJ2-5 gives the full variable domain: GAGVSQSPSNKVTEKGKDVELRCDPISGHTALYWYRQSLGQGLEFLIYFQGNSAPDKSGLPSDRFSAERTGGSVSTLTIQRTQQEDSAVYLCASSLYWSLGETQYFGPGTRLLVL.

This clonotype was counted only a few times. The rearrangement links TRBV12-3 or TRBV12-4 to TRBJ2-1; 9 nucleotides align to TRBD1. The CDR3 has 17 residues. J lost 5 bases, V lost 6 bases, and 14 bases had no gene match. CDR3 in amino acids: CASRTGQGLHFHNEQFF. CDR3 sequence (DNA): TGTGCCAGCAGGACGGGACAGGGACTACATTTTCACAATGAGCAGTTCTTC.

The chain joins TRBV4-1 to TRBJ2-3; D is possibly TRBD2 (6 bases). The CDR3 spans 16 residues. Per germline, CDR1 MGHRA and CDR2 YSYEKL. The V end was cut by 0 bases, the J end by 0 bases, with 10 bases between. The CDR3 DNA follows: TGCGCCAGCAGCCAAGACTCGCGGGGCAGCACAGATACGCAGTATTTT. Amino acid sequence: CASSQDSRGSTDTQYF.